This T cell receptor beta chain appears in the sequencing data of a study of CD8+CD57+ T cells in acquired aplastic anemia. Looking at the study overall: DNA from sorted CD4+ and CD8+ cells averaged about 3.2 ug. Study observations and caveats: A set of about 30 CD8+ CDR3 sequences was shared between patients and controls, and these sequences appeared highly expressed in patients. Controls and patients did not differ significantly in CD8+ Simpson's diversity.

Genomic DNA templated the TCR beta VDJ and CDR3 profiling. TCRdb analysed the reads with MiXCR anew, one entry per CDR3 protein. Altogether hundreds of thousands of distinct CDR3 sequences are present, under 60% being singletons, with the ten largest covering 1% to 1.5%. Germline CDR1 and CDR2: SGHTA and FQGTGA. The CDR3 sequence is 14 residues long. Trimming stripped 2 bases from V and 3 bases from J, with 9 bases between. In the case of this clonotype: What it recognizes is unknown.

Patients selected for sequencing had displayed CD8+CD57+ cell expansion by flow cytometry. By the time of blood sampling, patients had still received no therapy. Source material: sorted CD4+, CD8+, or CD8+CD57+ T cells (not recorded which) from PBMCs. This receptor was taken from a human donor with aplastic anemia. V gene TRBV7-3 combines with J gene TRBJ2-3; tentatively, D is TRBD2 (6 bases). CDR3 in amino acids: CASSLRGMTDTQYF. DNA of the CDR3: TGTGCCAGCAGCTTACGGGGGATGACAGATACGCAGTATTTT.